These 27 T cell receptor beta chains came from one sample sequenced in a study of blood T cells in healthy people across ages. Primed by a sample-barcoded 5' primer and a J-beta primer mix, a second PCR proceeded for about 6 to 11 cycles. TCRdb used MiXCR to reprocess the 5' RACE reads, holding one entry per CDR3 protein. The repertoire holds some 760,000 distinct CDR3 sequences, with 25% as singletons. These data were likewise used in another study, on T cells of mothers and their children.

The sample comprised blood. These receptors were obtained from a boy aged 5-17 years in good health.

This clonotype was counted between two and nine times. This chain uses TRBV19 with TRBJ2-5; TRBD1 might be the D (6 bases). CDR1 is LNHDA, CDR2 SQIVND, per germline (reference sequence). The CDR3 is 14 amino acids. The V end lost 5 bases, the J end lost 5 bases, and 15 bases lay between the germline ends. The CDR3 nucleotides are TGTGCCAGTAGTTTCTCGACAGGCTGGGAGACCCAGTACTTC. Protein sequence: CASSFSTGWETQYF.

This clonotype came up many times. The CDR3, as DNA: TGCAGTGCTAGCCTCACTAGCGGGACGCGGAATGAGCAGTTCTTC. Translated, it gives CSASLTSGTRNEQFF. This chain links TRBV20-1 with TRBJ2-1; TRBD2 agrees at 10 bases. The CDR3 runs 15 residues. The ends lost 3 bases at V and 7 bases at J; junction bases unmatched: 9. The germline CDR1 and CDR2 sequences are DFQATT and SNEGSKA (reference sequence).

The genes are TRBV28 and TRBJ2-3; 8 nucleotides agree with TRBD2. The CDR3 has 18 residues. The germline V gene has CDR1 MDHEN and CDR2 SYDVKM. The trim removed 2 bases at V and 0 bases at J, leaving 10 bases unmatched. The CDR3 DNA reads TGTGCCAGCAGTTTAGGAGGGACTAGAAGGAGGAGCACAGATACGCAGTATTTT. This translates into CASSLGGTRRRSTDTQYF.

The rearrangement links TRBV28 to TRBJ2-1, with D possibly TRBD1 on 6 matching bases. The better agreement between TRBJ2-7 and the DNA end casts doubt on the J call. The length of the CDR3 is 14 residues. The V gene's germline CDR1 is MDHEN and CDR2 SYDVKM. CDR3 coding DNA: TGTGCCACCGCTCGGGACATAAACTCCTACGAGCAGTACTTC. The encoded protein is CATARDINSYEQYF.

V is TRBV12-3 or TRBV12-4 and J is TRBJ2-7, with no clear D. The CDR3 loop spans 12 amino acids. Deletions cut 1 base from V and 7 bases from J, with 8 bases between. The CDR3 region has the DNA TGTGCCAGCAGTTTAGGGTTCCCTGAGCAGTACTTC. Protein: CASSLGFPEQYF.

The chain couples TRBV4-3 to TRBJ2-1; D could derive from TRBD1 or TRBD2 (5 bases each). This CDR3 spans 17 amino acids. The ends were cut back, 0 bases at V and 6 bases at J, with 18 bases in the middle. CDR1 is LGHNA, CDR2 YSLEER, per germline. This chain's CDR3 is CASSQDFGTQNRNEQFF. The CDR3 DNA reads TGCGCCAGCAGCCAAGATTTTGGGACCCAGAACCGCAATGAGCAGTTCTTC.

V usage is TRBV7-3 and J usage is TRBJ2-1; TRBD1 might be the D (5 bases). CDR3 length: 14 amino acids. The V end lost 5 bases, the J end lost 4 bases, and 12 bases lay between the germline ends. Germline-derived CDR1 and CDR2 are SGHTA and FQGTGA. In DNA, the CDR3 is TGTGCCAGCAGCCCCTCTGGGGCTTACAATGAGCAGTTCTTC. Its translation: CASSPSGAYNEQFF.

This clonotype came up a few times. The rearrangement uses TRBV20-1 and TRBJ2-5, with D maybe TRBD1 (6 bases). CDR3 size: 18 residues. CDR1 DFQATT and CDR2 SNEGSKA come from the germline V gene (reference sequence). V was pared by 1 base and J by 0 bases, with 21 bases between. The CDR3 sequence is CSARVTVPNYRDQETQYF. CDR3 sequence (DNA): TGCAGTGCTAGAGTGACGGTGCCTAATTACAGGGACCAAGAGACCCAGTACTTC.

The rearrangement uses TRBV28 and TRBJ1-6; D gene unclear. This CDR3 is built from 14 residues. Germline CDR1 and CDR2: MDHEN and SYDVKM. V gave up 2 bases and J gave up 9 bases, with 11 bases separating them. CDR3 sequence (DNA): TGTGCCAGCAGTTTACTAAACATAGGTTCACCCCTCCACTTT. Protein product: CASSLLNIGSPLHF.

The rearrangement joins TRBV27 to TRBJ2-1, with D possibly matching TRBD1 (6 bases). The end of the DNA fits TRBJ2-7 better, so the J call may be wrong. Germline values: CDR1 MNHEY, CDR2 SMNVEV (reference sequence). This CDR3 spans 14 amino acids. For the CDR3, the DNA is TGTGCCAGCAGTTTAATCCCGGACAGCTACGAGCAGTACTTC. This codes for CASSLIPDSYEQYF.

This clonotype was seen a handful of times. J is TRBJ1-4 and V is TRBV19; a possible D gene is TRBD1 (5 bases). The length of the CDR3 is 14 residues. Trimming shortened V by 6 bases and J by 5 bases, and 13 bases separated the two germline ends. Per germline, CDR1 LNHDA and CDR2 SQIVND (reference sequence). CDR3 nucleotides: TGTGCCAGTAGGTCGACAGCGCAGAATGAAAAACTGTTTTTT. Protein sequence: CASRSTAQNEKLFF.

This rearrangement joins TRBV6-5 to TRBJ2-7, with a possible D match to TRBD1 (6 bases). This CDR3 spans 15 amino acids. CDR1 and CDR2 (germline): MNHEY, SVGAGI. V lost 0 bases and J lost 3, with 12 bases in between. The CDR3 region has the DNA TGTGCCAGCAGTTACTCGAATGGCAGGGGCTACGAGCAGTACTTC. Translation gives CASSYSNGRGYEQYF.

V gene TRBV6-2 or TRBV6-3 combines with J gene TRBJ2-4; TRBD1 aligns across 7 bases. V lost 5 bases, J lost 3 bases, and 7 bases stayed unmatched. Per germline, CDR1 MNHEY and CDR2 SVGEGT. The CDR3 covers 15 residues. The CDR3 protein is CASSTYRGNKNIQYF. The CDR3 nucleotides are TGTGCCAGCAGTACCTACAGGGGCAACAAAAACATTCAGTACTTC.

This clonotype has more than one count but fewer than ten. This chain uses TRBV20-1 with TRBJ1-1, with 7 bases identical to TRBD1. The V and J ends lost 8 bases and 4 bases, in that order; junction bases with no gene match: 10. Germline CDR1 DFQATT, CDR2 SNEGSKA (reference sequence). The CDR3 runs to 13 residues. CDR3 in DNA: TGCAGTCACAGGACAGGAGAGGGCACTGAAGCTTTCTTT. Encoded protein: CSHRTGEGTEAFF.

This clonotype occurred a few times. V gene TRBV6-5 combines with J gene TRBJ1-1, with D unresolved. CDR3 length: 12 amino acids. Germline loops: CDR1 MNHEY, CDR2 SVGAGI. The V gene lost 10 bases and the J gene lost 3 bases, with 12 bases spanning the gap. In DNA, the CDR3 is TGTGCCACTGCGGGATCGGACACTGAAGCTTTCTTT. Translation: CATAGSDTEAFF.

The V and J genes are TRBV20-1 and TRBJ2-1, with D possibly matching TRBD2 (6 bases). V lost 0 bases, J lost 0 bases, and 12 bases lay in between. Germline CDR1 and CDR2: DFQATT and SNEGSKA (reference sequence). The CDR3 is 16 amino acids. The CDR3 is CSARDGIAASYNEQFF. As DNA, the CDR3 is TGCAGTGCTAGAGATGGCATAGCGGCCTCCTACAATGAGCAGTTCTTC.

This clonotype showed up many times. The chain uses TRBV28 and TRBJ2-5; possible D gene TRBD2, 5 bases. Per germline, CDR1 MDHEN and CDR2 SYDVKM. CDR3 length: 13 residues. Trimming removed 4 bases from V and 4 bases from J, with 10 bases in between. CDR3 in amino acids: CASSWTVPETQYF. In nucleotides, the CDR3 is TGTGCCAGCAGTTGGACTGTTCCAGAGACCCAGTACTTC.

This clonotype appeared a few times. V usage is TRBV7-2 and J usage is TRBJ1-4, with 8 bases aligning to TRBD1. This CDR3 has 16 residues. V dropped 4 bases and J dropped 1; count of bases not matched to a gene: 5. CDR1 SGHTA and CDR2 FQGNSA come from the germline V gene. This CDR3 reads CASSSLQGGTNEKLFF. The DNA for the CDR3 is TGTGCCAGCAGCTCGTTACAGGGGGGAACTAATGAAAAACTGTTTTTT.

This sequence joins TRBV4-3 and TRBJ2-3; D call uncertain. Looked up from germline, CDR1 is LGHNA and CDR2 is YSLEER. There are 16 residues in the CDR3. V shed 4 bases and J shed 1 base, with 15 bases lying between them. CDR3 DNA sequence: TGCGCCAGCAGCCTCTCGAAGGCCCGGCGCACAGATACGCAGTATTTT. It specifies CASSLSKARRTDTQYF.

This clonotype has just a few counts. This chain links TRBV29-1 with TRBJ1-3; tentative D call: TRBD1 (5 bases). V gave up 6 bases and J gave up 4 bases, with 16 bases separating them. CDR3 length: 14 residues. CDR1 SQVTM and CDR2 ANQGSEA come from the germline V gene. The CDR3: CSVDLGTLGNTIYF. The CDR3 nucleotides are TGCAGCGTGGACCTCGGGACTCTAGGAAACACCATATATTTT.

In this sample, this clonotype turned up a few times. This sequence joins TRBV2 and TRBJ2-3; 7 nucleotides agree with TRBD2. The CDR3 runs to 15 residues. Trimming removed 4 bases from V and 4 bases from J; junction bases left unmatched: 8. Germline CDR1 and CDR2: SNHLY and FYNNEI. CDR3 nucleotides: TGTGCCAGCAGTGGGCCGGGGGGTAAGGCAGATACGCAGTATTTT. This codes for CASSGPGGKADTQYF.

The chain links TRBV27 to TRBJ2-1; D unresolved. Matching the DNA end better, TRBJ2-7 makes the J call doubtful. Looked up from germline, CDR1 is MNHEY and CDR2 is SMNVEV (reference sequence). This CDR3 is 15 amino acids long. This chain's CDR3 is CASSLSIGIQREQYF. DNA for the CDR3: TGTGCCAGCAGTTTATCGATTGGGATCCAGCGTGAGCAGTACTTC.

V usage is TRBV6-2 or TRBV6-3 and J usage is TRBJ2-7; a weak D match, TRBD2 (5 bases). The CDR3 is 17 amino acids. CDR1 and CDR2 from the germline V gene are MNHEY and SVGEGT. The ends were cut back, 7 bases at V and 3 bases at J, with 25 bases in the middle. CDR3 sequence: CASISGVRLGGFYEQYF. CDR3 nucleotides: TGTGCCAGCATATCCGGGGTCCGCCTCGGCGGATTCTACGAGCAGTACTTC.

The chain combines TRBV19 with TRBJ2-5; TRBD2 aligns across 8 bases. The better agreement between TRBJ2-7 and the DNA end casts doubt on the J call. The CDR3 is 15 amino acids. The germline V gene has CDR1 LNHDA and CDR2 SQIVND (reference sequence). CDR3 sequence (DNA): TGTGCCAGTAGCTCTAGGAGCGGGGGTTACTACGAGCAGTACTTC. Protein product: CASSSRSGGYYEQYF.

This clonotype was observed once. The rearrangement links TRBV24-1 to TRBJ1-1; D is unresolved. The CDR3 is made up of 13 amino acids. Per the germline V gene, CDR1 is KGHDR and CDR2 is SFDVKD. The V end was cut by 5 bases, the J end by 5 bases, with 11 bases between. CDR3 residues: CATSGLSETEAFF. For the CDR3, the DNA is TGTGCCACCAGTGGTCTTAGCGAGACTGAAGCTTTCTTT.

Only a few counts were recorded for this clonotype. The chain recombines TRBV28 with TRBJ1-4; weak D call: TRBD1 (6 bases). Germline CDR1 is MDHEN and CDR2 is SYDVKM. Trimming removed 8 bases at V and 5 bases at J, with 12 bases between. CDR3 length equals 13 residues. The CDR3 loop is CASQGGGNEKLFF. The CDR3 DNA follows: TGTGCCAGCCAAGGGGGGGGAAATGAAAAACTGTTTTTT.

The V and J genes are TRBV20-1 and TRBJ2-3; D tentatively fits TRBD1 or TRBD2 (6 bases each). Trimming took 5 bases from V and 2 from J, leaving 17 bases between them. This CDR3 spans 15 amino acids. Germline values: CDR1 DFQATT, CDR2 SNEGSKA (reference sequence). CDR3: CSAGGQLRLTDTQYF. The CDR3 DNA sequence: TGCAGTGCTGGGGGGCAGCTTAGGCTCACAGATACGCAGTATTTT.